This record concerns one T cell receptor (beta chain) sequence. The source of the sample is a study of blood T cell repertoires in COVID-19. Overall study: Material from acute and convalescent COVID-19 was sourced from the United States, Italy and Spain. Sources were T cells, B-cell-depleted T cells, or PBMCs; the material itself was cDNA or gDNA.

Per the original methods: The assay estimated nucleated cells by amplifying reference gene primers. TCRdb's table, derived via immunoSEQ multiplex PCR, lists solely in-frame clones and lacks some. That table gives V, J and clone size, and the DNA gave D and trimming. The sample lists 200,000 to 250,000 clones, 70% to 90% occurring once. V lost 5 bases, J lost 4 bases, and 15 bases lay in between. CDR1 is SGHTA, CDR2 FQGTGA, per germline. The CDR3 length is 15 residues. The Seattle patients, enrolled during active infection, were followed longitudinally. The chain recombines TRBV7-3 with TRBJ2-1; D might be TRBD2 (5 bases). Material for sequencing was peripheral blood. This TCR was sampled from a man aged 30-40 years with COVID-19, enrolled during active disease. The CDR3 nucleotides read TGTGCCAGCAGCCCCGGTTCGGGATTTTACAATGAGCAGTTCTTC. It translates to CASSPGSGFYNEQFF.